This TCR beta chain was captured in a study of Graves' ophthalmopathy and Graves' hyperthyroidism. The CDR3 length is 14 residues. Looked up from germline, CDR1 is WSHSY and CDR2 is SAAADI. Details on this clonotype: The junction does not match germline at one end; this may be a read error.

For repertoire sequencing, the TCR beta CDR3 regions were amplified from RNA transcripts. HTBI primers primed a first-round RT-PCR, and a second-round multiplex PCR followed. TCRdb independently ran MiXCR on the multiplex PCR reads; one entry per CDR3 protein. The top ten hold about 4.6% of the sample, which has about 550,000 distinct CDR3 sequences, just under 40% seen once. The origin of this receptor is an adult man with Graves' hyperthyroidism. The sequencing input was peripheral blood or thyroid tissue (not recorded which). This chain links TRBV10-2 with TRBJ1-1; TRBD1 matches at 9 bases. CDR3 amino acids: CASRLGTGNTEALF. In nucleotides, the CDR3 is TGCGCCAGCAGGTTAGGGACAGGGAACACTGAGGCTCTCTTT.